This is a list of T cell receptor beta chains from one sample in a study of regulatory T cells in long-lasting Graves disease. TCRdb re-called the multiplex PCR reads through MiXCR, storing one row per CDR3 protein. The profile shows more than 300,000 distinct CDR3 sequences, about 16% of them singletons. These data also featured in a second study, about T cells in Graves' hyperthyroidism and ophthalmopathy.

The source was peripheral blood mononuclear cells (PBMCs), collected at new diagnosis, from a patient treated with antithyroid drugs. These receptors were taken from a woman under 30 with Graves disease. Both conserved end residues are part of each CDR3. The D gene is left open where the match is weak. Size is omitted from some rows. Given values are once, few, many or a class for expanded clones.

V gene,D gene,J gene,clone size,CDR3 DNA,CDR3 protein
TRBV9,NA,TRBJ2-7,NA,TGTGCCAGCAGCGTAACCCCGGCGGCTACTCTCTCCTACGAGCAGTACTTC,CASSVTPAATLSYEQYF
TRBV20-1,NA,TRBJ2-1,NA,TGCAGTGCTAGAGAAGAGCAGTTCTTC,CSAREEQFF
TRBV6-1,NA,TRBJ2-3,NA,TGTGCCAGCAAGACGGTGACAGCCGGGGTCGGCACAGATACGCAGTATTTT,CASKTVTAGVGTDTQYF
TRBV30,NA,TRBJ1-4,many,TGTGCCTGGAGTGTCGGAGGGGTCGGTGAAAAACTGTTTTTT,CAWSVGGVGEKLFF
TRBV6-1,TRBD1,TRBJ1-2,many,TGTGCCAGCATACCCGGGACAGTGGGCGGCTACACCTTC,CASIPGTVGGYTF
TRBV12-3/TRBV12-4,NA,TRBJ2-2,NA,TGTGCCAGCAGTTTAGATCCTGCCGGGGAGCTGTTTTTT,CASSLDPAGELFF
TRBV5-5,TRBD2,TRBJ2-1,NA,TGCGCCAGCAGGTTCACCGGGACTAGCGGGGTCGGCTCCTACAATGAGCAGTTCTTC,CASRFTGTSGVGSYNEQFF
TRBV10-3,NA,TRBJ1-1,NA,TGTGCCATCAGTGAGTCGAGTAACACTGAAGCTTTCTTT,CAISESSNTEAFF
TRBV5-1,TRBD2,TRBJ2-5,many,TGCGCCAGCAGCTTGGATCCTAGCGGGGGGCAAGAGACCCAGTACTTC,CASSLDPSGGQETQYF
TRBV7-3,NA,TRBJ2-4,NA,TGTGCCAGCAGCCTCGGCCCCACCAACATTCAGTACTTC,CASSLGPTNIQYF
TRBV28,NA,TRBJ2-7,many,TGTGCCAGCAGTTTAGGTCCGAACGAGCAGTACTTC,CASSLGPNEQYF
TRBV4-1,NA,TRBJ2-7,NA,TGCGCCAGCAGCGAAATAGGGATTTCCTACGAGCAGTACTTC,CASSEIGISYEQYF
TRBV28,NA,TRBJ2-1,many,TGTGCCAGCAGTTCTATCCGATTCTACAATGAGCAGTTCTTC,CASSSIRFYNEQFF
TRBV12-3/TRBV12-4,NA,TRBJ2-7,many,TGTGCCAGCAGTTACAGGCGATCCTACGAGCAGTACTTC,CASSYRRSYEQYF
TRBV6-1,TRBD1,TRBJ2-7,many,TGTGCCAGCAGCGAAGAAATTTTTTGGGACAGGGGGCTGTACGAGCAGTACTTC,CASSEEIFWDRGLYEQYF
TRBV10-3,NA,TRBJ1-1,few,TGTGCCATCAGTGCCGCAGAAACTAGCACTGAAGCTTTCTTT,CAISAAETSTEAFF
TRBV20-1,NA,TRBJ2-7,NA,TGCAGTGCCACAGCTCGACAGGCTCCCCGTTGGGAGCAGTACTTC,CSATARQAPRWEQYF
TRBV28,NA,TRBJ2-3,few,TGTGCCAGCAGCCTCCGGGTAGATACGCAGTATTTT,CASSLRVDTQYF
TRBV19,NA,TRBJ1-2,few,TGTGCCAGTAGTCCTTACCCGACAGGAGAGTATGGCTACACCTTC,CASSPYPTGEYGYTF